This TCR beta chain was identified during a study of blood T cell repertoires in COVID-19. Study summary: Acute and convalescent COVID-19 samples came from the United States, Italy and Spain.

J lost 0 bases, V lost 8 bases, and 25 bases had no gene match. This CDR3 has 21 amino acids. CDR1 WNHNN and CDR2 SYGVQD come from the germline V gene (reference sequence). Original analysis: Reference gene primer amplification gave estimated nucleated cell counts. Using immunoSEQ multiplex PCR, the repertoire was profiled, and TCRdb retains in-frame clones only, with some absent. For V, J and clone size, that table is used; D and trimming come from the DNA. Seen here are around 190,000 clones, over 80% observed once, and the top ten hold around 7.3%. The gene calls are TRBV10-1 and TRBJ2-3; 8 nucleotides align to TRBD1. Sample: peripheral blood. This clonotype was sampled from a woman in her sixties or seventies with COVID-19, enrolled during active disease. CDR3 loop: CASALHFNGQGSLSSTDTQYF. In DNA, the CDR3 is TGCGCCAGCGCCCTGCACTTCAACGGACAGGGAAGCCTCTCTAGCACAGATACGCAGTATTTT.